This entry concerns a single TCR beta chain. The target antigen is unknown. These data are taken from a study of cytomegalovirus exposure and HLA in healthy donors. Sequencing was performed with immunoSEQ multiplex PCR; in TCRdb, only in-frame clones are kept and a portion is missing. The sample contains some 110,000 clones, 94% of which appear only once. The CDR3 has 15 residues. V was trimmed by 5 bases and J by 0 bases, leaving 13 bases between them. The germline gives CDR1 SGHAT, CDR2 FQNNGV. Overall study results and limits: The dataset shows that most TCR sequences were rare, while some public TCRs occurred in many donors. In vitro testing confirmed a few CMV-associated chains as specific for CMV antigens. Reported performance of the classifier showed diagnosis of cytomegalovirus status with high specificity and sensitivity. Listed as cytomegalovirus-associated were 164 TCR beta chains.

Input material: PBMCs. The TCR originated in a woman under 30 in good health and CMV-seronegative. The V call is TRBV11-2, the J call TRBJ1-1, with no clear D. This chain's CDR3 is CASSNDRRMNTEAFF. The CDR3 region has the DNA TGTGCCAGCAGCAACGACCGCAGGATGAACACTGAAGCTTTCTTT.